These 30 T cell receptor beta chains share one sample of origin, sequenced in a study of cytomegalovirus exposure and HLA in healthy donors. Primers for the PCR totalled 60 Vbeta and 13 Jbeta. Method: immunoSEQ multiplex PCR; TCRdb's copy keeps in-frame clones and lacks some. The table has under 140,000 clones, just over 75% seen once. What was sequenced was PBMCs. The receptors stem from a young man in good health and CMV-seropositive.

This chain joins TRBV11-2 and TRBJ1-6; the D gene is possibly TRBD1 (6 bases). Germline-derived CDR1 and CDR2 are SGHAT and FQNNGV. CDR3 length: 18 amino acids. Trimming left V 5 bases short and J 0 bases short, with 17 bases between. The CDR3 coding sequence is TGTGCCAGCAGCCCCCGGGCGGGGGCCAGCTCCTATAATTCACCCCTCCACTTT. The encoded protein is CASSPRAGASSYNSPLHF.

In nucleotides, the CDR3 is TGTGCCAGCAGTTACGAACAGAGCTCTGGAAACACCATATATTTT. This encodes CASSYEQSSGNTIYF. The chain employs TRBV6-5 and TRBJ1-3, with D unresolved. Looked up from germline, CDR1 is MNHEY and CDR2 is SVGAGI. Between the trimmed V and J ends, which lost 2 bases and 0 bases, there was a span of 8 bases. CDR3 length equals 15 residues.

J is TRBJ2-1 and V is TRBV5-6; weak D call: TRBD2 (6 bases). This CDR3 spans 17 amino acids. Germline CDR1 and CDR2: SGHDT and YYEEEE. The V end lost 4 bases, the J end lost 0 bases, and 17 bases lay between the germline ends. The CDR3 bases are TGTGCCAGCAGCACCGGACGGACTACGAGCTCCTACAATGAGCAGTTCTTC. This sequence encodes CASSTGRTTSSYNEQFF.

The J gene is TRBJ2-5, the V gene TRBV7-6; 9 nucleotides align to TRBD1. Germline CDR1 is SGHVS and CDR2 is FNYEAQ. After removal of 5 bases from V and 5 bases from J, the junction contained 12 bases not matched to a gene. The CDR3 spans 16 residues. The DNA of the CDR3 is TGTGCCAGCAGCGCTACAGGGACAGGGAAATGGGAGACCCAGTACTTC. Its protein is CASSATGTGKWETQYF. The full variable domain, completed using reference TRBV7-6 and TRBJ2-5, is GAGVSQSPRYKVTKRGQDVALRCDPISGHVSLYWYRQALGQGPEFLTYFNYEAQQDKSGLPNDRFSAERPEGSISTLTIQRTEQRDSAMYRCASSATGTGKWETQYFGPGTRLLVL.

The rearrangement joins TRBV30 to TRBJ2-3; D is unclear. The CDR3 length is 12 residues. CDR1 and CDR2 (germline): GTSNPN, SVGIG (reference sequence). The V and J ends lost 3 bases and 4 bases respectively, with 8 bases between them. The CDR3 region is CAWSPIADTQYF. Here the CDR3 DNA reads TGTGCCTGGAGCCCAATTGCAGATACGCAGTATTTT.

The V gene is TRBV7-9, the J gene TRBJ2-7; possibly TRBD2 for D (5 bases). This CDR3 has 15 residues. V was cut by 2 bases and J by 2 bases, with 13 bases left in between. The V gene's germline CDR1 is SEHNR and CDR2 FQNEAQ (reference sequence). CDR3 nucleotides: TGTGCCAGCAGCTTATATCCGGGGAACCCCTACGAGCAGTACTTC. Translated, it gives CASSLYPGNPYEQYF.

The chain has TRBV10-3 and TRBJ2-7; TRBD2 matches 7 bases. The CDR3 extends over 15 amino acids. The germline V gene has CDR1 ENHRY and CDR2 SYGVKD. J lost 2 bases, V lost 2 bases, and 6 bases had no gene match. CDR3 region: CAISEAPGGTYEQYF. The CDR3, as DNA: TGTGCCATCAGTGAGGCGCCGGGGGGAACCTACGAGCAGTACTTC.

V usage is TRBV29-1 and J usage is TRBJ1-1; D might be TRBD1 (5 bases). Germline lookup yields CDR1 SQVTM and CDR2 ANQGSEA. V dropped 2 bases and J dropped 1 base, with 8 bases sitting between them. This CDR3 region has 13 residues. The CDR3 DNA is TGCAGCGTTGAATCGGGGGGGAACACTGAAGCTTTCTTT. Translation: CSVESGGNTEAFF.

This chain connects TRBV14 to TRBJ2-5; D is undetermined. Germline V gene data show CDR1 as SGHDN and CDR2 as FVKESK. The CDR3 runs 15 residues. V was shortened by 0 bases and J by 4 bases, with 12 bases between the two germline ends. For the CDR3, the DNA is TGTGCCAGCAGCCAAGAATTAGACCAGGCAGAGACCCAGTACTTC. This encodes CASSQELDQAETQYF. Using reference TRBV14 and TRBJ2-5 for the parts outside the CDR3, the full variable domain is EAGVTQFPSHSVIEKGQTVTLRCDPISGHDNLYWYRRVMGKEIKFLLHFVKESKQDESGMPNNRFLAERTGGTYSTLKVQPAELEDSGVYFCASSQELDQAETQYFGPGTRLLVL.

The chain combines TRBV28 with TRBJ1-3; D possibly corresponds to TRBD1 (5 bases). The CDR3 runs to 13 residues. The ends were cut back, 8 bases at V and 4 bases at J, with 12 bases in the middle. Germline CDR1 MDHEN, CDR2 SYDVKM. CDR3 sequence: CASFGARGNTIYF. The CDR3 coding sequence is TGTGCCAGCTTTGGGGCGCGCGGAAACACCATATATTTT.

This rearrangement joins TRBV7-3 to TRBJ1-6, with D possibly matching TRBD1 (5 bases). Per germline, CDR1 SGHTA and CDR2 FQGTGA. Trimming took 5 bases from V and 10 from J, leaving 18 bases between them. The CDR3 is 15 amino acids. The CDR3 reads CASSTGTSTNSPLHF. In DNA, the CDR3 is TGTGCCAGCAGCACTGGGACTTCAACCAACTCACCCCTCCACTTT. Combining the CDR3 with reference TRBV7-3 and TRBJ1-6 gives the whole variable domain GAGVSQTPSNKVTEKGKYVELRCDPISGHTALYWYRQSLGQGPEFLIYFQGTGAADDSGLPNDRFFAVRPEGSVSTLKIQRTERGDSAVYLCASSTGTSTNSPLHFGNGTRLTVT.

This clone was detected only a few times. This chain connects TRBV27 to TRBJ2-5, with TRBD2 as a possible D gene (7 bases). The V gene's germline CDR1 is MNHEY and CDR2 SMNVEV (reference sequence). Trimming shortened V by 5 bases and J by 3 bases, and 10 bases separated the two germline ends. The CDR3 spans 13 residues. CDR3 sequence reads: CASSRGGEETQYF. The CDR3 region has the DNA TGTGCCAGCAGTAGAGGGGGGGAAGAGACCCAGTACTTC.

This chain connects TRBV5-1 to TRBJ2-5, with 11 bases that match TRBD2. This CDR3 contains 16 residues. The germline V gene encodes CDR1 SGHRS and CDR2 YFSETQ. J lost 5 bases, V lost 0 bases, and 6 bases had no gene match. The CDR3 sequence: CASSLGGLAGGETQYF. The CDR3 coding sequence is TGCGCCAGCAGCTTGGGGGGTCTAGCGGGGGGCGAGACCCAGTACTTC.

The genes are TRBV2 and TRBJ2-1; D possibly corresponds to TRBD1 (5 bases). CDR1 is SNHLY, CDR2 FYNNEI, per germline. This CDR3 spans 12 amino acids. Trimming pared 6 bases from V and 7 bases from J, leaving 10 bases between. For the CDR3, the DNA is TGTGCCAGCAGGGGGCCCGGGAATGAGCAGTTCTTC. Its translation: CASRGPGNEQFF. Variable domain in full (rest from reference TRBV2 and TRBJ2-1): EPEVTQTPSHQVTQMGQEVILRCVPISNHLYFYWYRQILGQKVEFLVSFYNNEISEKSEIFDDQFSVERPDGSNFTLKIRSTKLEDSAMYFCASRGPGNEQFFGPGTRLTVL.

The gene calls are TRBV18 and TRBJ1-1; D uncertain. Germline V gives CDR1 KGHSH, CDR2 LQKENI. V lost 5 bases and J lost 7, with 8 bases in between. The CDR3 spans 11 residues. The CDR3 spells CASSTGVEAFF. CDR3 in DNA: TGTGCCAGCTCAACCGGGGTTGAAGCTTTCTTT.

The rearrangement uses TRBV4-1 and TRBJ2-3; TRBD2 might be the D (5 bases). Trimming removed 1 base at V and 5 bases at J, with 7 bases between. Germline CDR1 MGHRA, CDR2 YSYEKL. The CDR3 loop spans 13 amino acids. The CDR3 spells CASSQVGEDTQYF. CDR3 bases: TGCGCCAGCAGCCAAGTGGGAGAAGATACGCAGTATTTT.

The chain recombines TRBV6-6 with TRBJ1-5; perhaps TRBD1 as D (5 bases). V gave up 6 bases and J gave up 11 bases, with 11 bases separating them. This CDR3 is 11 amino acids long. The germline gives CDR1 MNHNY, CDR2 SVGAGI (reference sequence). This CDR3 is CASSYQGAQHF. The CDR3 coding sequence is TGTGCCAGCAGCTACCAAGGGGCCCAGCATTTT.

The chain carries TRBV27 and TRBJ2-7; D remains unclear. This CDR3 is 14 amino acids long. CDR1 and CDR2 (germline): MNHEY, SMNVEV (reference sequence). V was pared by 2 bases and J by 0 bases, with 8 bases between. CDR3 in amino acids: CASSLRESSYEQYF. The DNA for the CDR3 is TGTGCCAGCAGTTTAAGAGAGAGCTCCTACGAGCAGTACTTC.

This clone was detected a few times. The rearrangement links TRBV18 to TRBJ1-3; TRBD1 matches 10 bases. From germline, CDR1 is KGHSH and CDR2 LQKENI. The CDR3 extends over 16 amino acids. V was clipped by 4 bases and J by 0 bases; unmatched bases: 3. CDR3 DNA: TGTGCCAGCTCACTCGGGACAGGGGACTCTGGAAACACCATATATTTT. It codes for CASSLGTGDSGNTIYF.

The J gene is TRBJ2-3, the V gene TRBV6-4; 8 bases map to TRBD2. The CDR3 loop spans 15 amino acids. Per the germline V gene, CDR1 is MRHNA and CDR2 is SNTAGT. Trimming took 4 bases from V and 4 from J; bases not matched to a gene: 7. CDR3 nucleotide sequence: TGTGCCAGCAGTGTCGACGGGGGGGCTGCAGATACGCAGTATTTT. Protein sequence: CASSVDGGAADTQYF.

This clone was counted only a few times. The rearrangement uses TRBV7-2 and TRBJ2-5, with TRBD2 as a possible D gene (6 bases). V was cut by 5 bases and J by 2 bases, with 15 bases left in between. The CDR3 sequence is 15 residues long. The germline CDR1 and CDR2 sequences are SGHTA and FQGNSA. CDR3 bases: TGTGCCAGCAGCCCTACAGCGGGCCTACAAGAGACCCAGTACTTC. The encoded protein is CASSPTAGLQETQYF. The variable domain in full, with the rest retrieved from reference TRBV7-2 and TRBJ2-5, is GAGVSQSPSNKVTEKGKDVELRCDPISGHTALYWYRQSLGQGLEFLIYFQGNSAPDKSGLPSDRFSAERTGGSVSTLTIQRTQQEDSAVYLCASSPTAGLQETQYFGPGTRLLVL.

This rearrangement joins TRBV10-3 to TRBJ2-1, with 10 bases identical to TRBD2. The CDR3 runs to 14 residues. V gave up 11 bases and J gave up 6 bases; unmatched junction bases: 10. The germline CDR1 and CDR2 sequences are ENHRY and SYGVKD. CDR3 protein: CAAGERGGANEQFF. The CDR3 DNA is TGTGCCGCGGGGGAGCGGGGGGGGGCCAATGAGCAGTTCTTC.

The chain recombines TRBV6-5 with TRBJ2-7; D is uncertain. This CDR3 is built from 14 residues. The germline CDR1 and CDR2 sequences are MNHEY and SVGAGI. Trimming stripped 6 bases from V and 4 bases from J, with 16 bases between. CDR3 DNA sequence: TGTGCCAGCAGGAGGAGAGCGCGAAGTTACGAGCAGTACTTC. Its translation: CASRRRARSYEQYF.

J is TRBJ2-3 and V is TRBV7-9; D is possibly TRBD2 (5 bases). The CDR3 totals 14 residues. V was shortened by 2 bases and J by 4 bases, with 10 bases between the two germline ends. Germline-derived CDR1 and CDR2 are SEHNR and FQNEAQ (reference sequence). The CDR3 DNA is TGTGCCAGCAGCTTACGGGGTATCCCAGATACGCAGTATTTT. Translation gives CASSLRGIPDTQYF.

The chain recombines TRBV18 with TRBJ2-2, with TRBD1 as a possible D gene (6 bases). Germline V gene sequence: CDR1 KGHSH, CDR2 LQKENI. Trimming stripped 1 base from V and 3 bases from J, with 18 bases between. The CDR3 contains 18 residues. Written as DNA, the CDR3 is TGTGCCAGCTCACCACTCCCACAGGGCCCCCCGTACACCGGGGAGCTGTTTTTT. It specifies CASSPLPQGPPYTGELFF.

The chain couples TRBV27 to TRBJ1-1, with 11 bases lining up with TRBD1. V lost 5 bases to trimming and J lost 4 bases; unmatched junction nucleotides: 6. Germline CDR1 reads MNHEY; CDR2 reads SMNVEV (reference sequence). The CDR3 sequence is 15 residues long. DNA for the CDR3: TGTGCCAGCAGTGACGGGACAGGGGGAACCACTGAAGCTTTCTTT. Translated, it gives CASSDGTGGTTEAFF.

This clone is labeled hyperexpanded. The genes are TRBV5-5 and TRBJ2-3; the D gene is possibly TRBD1 (5 bases). V dropped 0 bases and J dropped 5 bases, with 10 bases sitting between them. Germline V gene lookup returns CDR1 SGHKS and CDR2 YYEKEE (reference sequence). CDR3 size: 14 residues. CDR3 protein: CASSLEQGGDTQYF. The CDR3 DNA is TGTGCCAGCAGCTTGGAGCAGGGTGGAGATACGCAGTATTTT.

The chain is built from TRBV5-5 and TRBJ2-7; 8 bases line up with TRBD2. CDR1 is SGHKS and CDR2 is YYEKEE in the germline V gene (reference sequence). CDR3 length: 16 residues. The trim removed 0 bases at V and 3 bases at J, leaving 8 bases unmatched. The CDR3 loop is CASSLGPAGVDYEQYF. The CDR3 DNA sequence: TGTGCCAGCAGCTTGGGACCAGCGGGGGTCGACTACGAGCAGTACTTC.

The chain recombines TRBV27 with TRBJ2-7; D unresolved. The V end lost 5 bases, the J end lost 6 bases, and 17 bases lay between the germline ends. Per germline, CDR1 MNHEY and CDR2 SMNVEV (reference sequence). This CDR3 has 14 residues. CDR3 amino acids: CASSVSRDTSEQYF. The DNA of the CDR3 is TGTGCCAGCAGTGTTTCCCGAGACACCTCCGAGCAGTACTTC.

This chain uses TRBV19 with TRBJ1-1; no clear D. Trimming took off 2 bases at V and 1 base at J, with 8 bases between the two ends. Germline V gene lookup returns CDR1 LNHDA and CDR2 SQIVND (reference sequence). This CDR3 has 14 amino acids. The CDR3 sequence is CASSIHSGNTEAFF. The CDR3 nucleotides are TGTGCCAGTAGTATACACTCGGGGAACACTGAAGCTTTCTTT.